Listed below are T cell receptor beta chains from one sample, sequenced in a study of OX40 agonist ivuxolimab in advanced cancers. TCRdb keeps only in-frame clones here, not all; method: immunoSEQ multiplex PCR. Among 70,000 or so clones listed, approximately 80% were seen once. The input for sequencing was CD4+ or CD8+ T cells sorted from blood, taken in a trial of the OX40 agonist ivuxolimab. The receptors were sampled from an adult with an advanced solid tumor such as melanoma, head and neck, liver or kidney cancer. Each CDR3 is given with its conserved first and last residue. The order of the fields is D gene, J gene, clone size, V gene, CDR3 protein, CDR3 DNA. The D gene is left open where the match is weak. Size is omitted from some rows. Given values are once, few, many or a class for expanded clones.

>NA|TRBJ2-3|NA|TRBV20-1
CSVRSTDTQYF
TGCAGTGTACGGAGCACAGATACGCAGTATTTT
>TRBD2|TRBJ2-5|NA|TRBV5-1
CASSTSSGGPSTFQETQYF
TGCGCCAGCAGCACCTCTAGCGGGGGGCCATCTACTTTCCAAGAGACCCAGTACTTC
>TRBD1|TRBJ1-5|NA|TRBV10-2
CASSAYPDRRNQPQHF
TGCGCCAGCAGCGCCTACCCGGACAGGCGCAATCAGCCCCAGCATTTT
>NA|TRBJ2-1|NA|TRBV29-1
CSVEDLAGISEQFF
TGCAGCGTTGAAGATCTGGCAGGGATAAGTGAGCAGTTCTTC
>TRBD1|TRBJ1-4|NA|TRBV19
CASLNRGQGGEKLFF
TGTGCCAGTCTAAACCGGGGACAGGGGGGTGAAAAACTGTTTTTT
>TRBD2|TRBJ2-3|NA|TRBV6-1
CASSERTSGGTSTDTQYF
TGTGCCAGCAGTGAGCGGACTAGCGGGGGGACTAGCACAGATACGCAGTATTTT
>TRBD1|TRBJ1-2|NA|TRBV19
CASSTWAGGAKQGYTF
TGTGCCAGTAGTACCTGGGCAGGGGGCGCGAAACAAGGCTACACCTTC
>TRBD1|TRBJ1-1|NA|TRBV27
CASGRTGPMNTEAFF
TGTGCCAGCGGAAGGACAGGGCCCATGAACACTGAAGCTTTCTTT
>NA|TRBJ2-3|NA|TRBV19
CASTSHSDTQYF
TGTGCCAGTACCTCCCACTCAGATACGCAGTATTTT
>TRBD2|TRBJ2-7|NA|TRBV5-1
CASSGGGTSSYEQYF
TGCGCCAGCAGCGGGGGGGGGACGAGCTCCTACGAGCAGTACTTC
>NA|TRBJ1-4|once|TRBV4-2
CASSPEAGVREKLFF
TGTGCCAGCAGCCCAGAGGCCGGAGTACGGGAAAAACTGTTTTTT
>TRBD1|TRBJ1-3|NA|TRBV7-6
CASSLARGNTIYF
TGTGCCAGCAGCTTAGCCAGGGGGAACACCATATATTTT
>NA|TRBJ1-6|medium-sized|TRBV7-2
CASSLGVSGSPLHF
TGTGCCAGCAGCTTAGGGGTGTCTGGTTCACCCCTCCACTTT
>NA|TRBJ1-1|NA|TRBV19
CASSRGQLNTEAFF
TGTGCCAGTAGCCGTGGACAGTTGAACACTGAAGCTTTCTTT
>TRBD1|TRBJ2-1|NA|TRBV18
CASSQTGGSYNEQFF
TGTGCCAGCTCACAAACAGGGGGATCCTACAATGAGCAGTTCTTC
>NA|TRBJ2-1|few|TRBV5-1
CASSLAGEADEQFF
TGCGCCAGCAGCTTGGCTGGGGAAGCGGATGAGCAGTTCTTC
>TRBD2|TRBJ2-3|NA|TRBV5-1
CASSPGTSGGIAHASQYF
TGCGCCAGCAGCCCCGGGACTAGCGGGGGGATAGCTCATGCTTCGCAGTATTTT
>NA|TRBJ1-1|NA|TRBV30
CACLPPGTAFF
TGTGCCTGCCTCCCCCCAGGGACAGCTTTCTTT
>NA|TRBJ2-7|few|TRBV7-2
CASSLATGQAYEQYF
TGTGCCAGCAGCTTAGCAACGGGGCAGGCCTACGAGCAGTACTTC
>NA|TRBJ1-2|NA|TRBV18
CASSPTANYGYTF
TGTGCCAGCTCACCAACTGCAAACTATGGCTACACCTTC
>NA|TRBJ1-6|NA|TRBV27
CASSLSGRNNSPLHF
TGTGCCAGCAGTTTATCGGGACGGAATAATTCACCCCTCCACTTT
>NA|TRBJ2-5|NA|TRBV28
CASSLWRGGQETQYF
TGTGCCAGCAGTTTGTGGCGAGGGGGCCAAGAGACCCAGTACTTC
>NA|TRBJ1-3|NA|TRBV19
CASRPRGGTGNTIYF
TGTGCCAGTAGACCTCGGGGTGGCACTGGAAACACCATATATTTT
>NA|TRBJ2-4|few|TRBV10-1
CARRNIQYF
TGCGCCAGAAGAAACATTCAGTACTTC
>NA|TRBJ1-1|NA|TRBV28
CASTVIAGGGVNTEAFF
TGTGCCAGCACCGTTATTGCGGGGGGGGGTGTGAACACTGAAGCTTTCTTT
>NA|TRBJ2-7|NA|TRBV4-1
CASSQYSWAGGSYEQYF
TGCGCCAGCAGCCAATATAGTTGGGCAGGCGGATCCTACGAGCAGTACTTC
>TRBD2|TRBJ2-1|few|TRBV7-9
CASSLGLAGGIAYNEQFF
TGTGCCAGCAGCTTAGGACTAGCGGGGGGGATCGCCTACAATGAGCAGTTCTTC
>NA|TRBJ1-1|NA|TRBV5-1
CASSFPDKNTEAFF
TGCGCCAGCAGCTTTCCTGACAAGAACACTGAAGCTTTCTTT
>NA|TRBJ1-3|NA|TRBV29-1
CSAAPSTGNTIYF
TGCAGCGCGGCCCCATCGACTGGAAACACCATATATTTT
>TRBD1|TRBJ2-6|NA|TRBV5-5
CASSPGQGAYGANVLTF
TGTGCCAGCAGTCCGGGACAGGGGGCTTATGGGGCCAACGTCCTGACTTTC
>NA|TRBJ2-5|once|TRBV5-6
CASSLGTSSQETQYF
TGTGCCAGCAGCTTGGGGACATCGTCCCAAGAGACCCAGTACTTC
>NA|TRBJ2-2|NA|TRBV9
CASSVGGDTGELFF
TGTGCCAGCAGCGTGGGGGGCGACACCGGGGAGCTGTTTTTT
>NA|TRBJ1-2|NA|TRBV5-4
CASSQDQGFGYTF
TGTGCCAGCAGCCAAGACCAGGGATTTGGCTACACCTTC
>TRBD1|TRBJ1-2|NA|TRBV7-2
CASSLALTGANNYGYTF
TGTGCCAGCAGCTTAGCGCTGACAGGGGCCAATAACTATGGCTACACCTTC
>TRBD1|TRBJ1-1|NA|TRBV7-2
CASSLEAGGGRRDTEAFF
TGTGCCAGCAGCTTAGAAGCAGGGGGAGGTAGGCGAGACACTGAAGCTTTCTTT
>TRBD2|TRBJ2-1|few|TRBV6-1
CASTLSGGYYEQFF
TGTGCCAGCACCTTGAGCGGGGGGTACTATGAGCAGTTCTTC
>NA|TRBJ2-6|NA|TRBV28
CASRDGGPGANVLTF
TGTGCCAGCAGGGATGGGGGGCCTGGGGCCAACGTCCTGACTTTC
>NA|TRBJ1-5|NA|TRBV7-9
CASSLMTGDNQPQHF
TGTGCCAGCAGCTTAATGACAGGCGACAATCAGCCCCAGCATTTT
>NA|TRBJ1-2|NA|TRBV27
CASSSGNNWGGYTF
TGTGCCAGCAGTTCTGGGAATAACTGGGGTGGCTACACCTTC
>TRBD2|TRBJ2-1|NA|TRBV6-1
CASSEVVGGGARMRQFF
TGTGCCAGCAGTGAAGTAGTAGGCGGGGGGGCCAGGATGAGACAGTTCTTC
>TRBD1|TRBJ2-3|NA|TRBV7-9
CAGEDRGTTDTQYF
TGTGCCGGAGAGGACAGGGGTACGACAGATACGCAGTATTTT
>NA|TRBJ2-7|NA|TRBV18
CASSPTTGSYEQYF
TGTGCCAGCTCACCAACAACAGGGTCCTACGAGCAGTACTTC
>TRBD1|TRBJ1-5|NA|TRBV6-1
CASSARDRWKGNQPQHF
TGTGCCAGCAGTGCCAGGGACAGGTGGAAAGGCAATCAGCCCCAGCATTTT
>NA|TRBJ2-2|NA|TRBV15
CATSRETGELFF
TGTGCCACCAGCAGGGAGACCGGGGAGCTGTTTTTT
>NA|TRBJ2-4|NA|TRBV19
CASSLQGLGKNIQYF
TGTGCCAGTAGTTTGCAGGGGCTGGGCAAAAACATTCAGTACTTC
>TRBD1|TRBJ1-1|NA|TRBV27
CASSTLQGTLNTEAFF
TGTGCCAGCAGTACTCTACAGGGGACCCTGAACACTGAAGCTTTCTTT
>NA|TRBJ1-3|NA|TRBV15
CATSSPGPGNTIYF
TGTGCCACCAGCAGCCCGGGACCAGGAAACACCATATATTTT
>NA|TRBJ2-7|NA|TRBV6-5
CASTDVGYDYEQYF
TGTGCCAGCACCGACGTGGGTTACGACTACGAGCAGTACTTC
>NA|TRBJ1-6|NA|TRBV7-8
CASSSRSFLSPLHF
TGTGCCAGCAGCTCTAGGTCGTTCCTTTCACCCCTCCACTTT
>NA|TRBJ1-1|once|TRBV30
CAWSVISPNTEAFF
TGTGCCTGGAGTGTAATCTCTCCGAACACTGAAGCTTTCTTT
>TRBD2|TRBJ2-3|NA|TRBV6-5
CASKPQQRGTDTQYF
TGTGCCAGCAAACCCCAACAGCGGGGGACAGATACGCAGTATTTT
>NA|TRBJ1-3|NA|TRBV30
CAWTSPDPSSGNTIYF
TGTGCCTGGACGTCCCCCGACCCGAGCTCTGGAAACACCATATATTTT
>NA|TRBJ2-2|NA|TRBV5-1
CASLERAGELFF
TGCGCCAGCCTTGAGCGGGCCGGGGAGCTGTTTTTT
>TRBD1|TRBJ1-6|NA|TRBV7-2
CASSFQAGGAKNSPLHF
TGTGCCAGCAGCTTTCAGGCAGGGGGCGCGAAAAATTCACCCCTCCACTTT
>TRBD2|TRBJ2-1|NA|TRBV9
CASSVVAGGYNEQFF
TGTGCCAGCAGCGTAGTGGCGGGGGGGTACAATGAGCAGTTCTTC
>NA|TRBJ2-1|NA|TRBV11-2
CASSLVLSSYNEQFF
TGTGCCAGCAGCTTAGTCTTAAGCTCCTACAATGAGCAGTTCTTC
>NA|TRBJ1-5|NA|TRBV6-5
CAVTPNPGSNQPQHF
TGTGCCGTGACCCCGAACCCCGGAAGCAATCAGCCCCAGCATTTT